Listed below are T cell receptor beta chains from one sample, sequenced in a study of blood T cell repertoires in COVID-19. Sequenced by immunoSEQ multiplex PCR; TCRdb stores in-frame clones only, minus some. The table includes about 140,000 clones, roughly nine tenths detected once. The sample taken for sequencing was peripheral blood. The receptors stem from a human donor in a cohort sampled during active COVID-19. CDR3s include the opening cysteine and the closing phenylalanine or tryptophan. D genes are given only for firm matches. Not every row has a clone size; where given, it reads once, few, many or a size class.

length | J | D | size | V | DNA | CDR3
17 | TRBJ2-3 | NA | NA | TRBV4-3 | TGCGCCAGCAGCCAAGATGGTTGGGGGGAAGGCACAGATACGCAGTATTTT | CASSQDGWGEGTDTQYF
12 | TRBJ2-7 | NA | NA | TRBV5-6 | TGTGCCAGCAGCTTGCAGGGTGGCGAGCAGTACTTC | CASSLQGGEQYF
14 | TRBJ1-4 | TRBD1 | NA | TRBV5-5 | TGTGCCAGCAGCTTCGGGACAGGGACCGAAAAACTGTTTTTT | CASSFGTGTEKLFF
15 | TRBJ2-7 | TRBD1 | NA | TRBV6-5 | TGTGCCAGCAGTTACTCAAGGGACAGCTCCTACGAGCAGTACTTC | CASSYSRDSSYEQYF
14 | TRBJ1-4 | NA | NA | TRBV28 | TGTGCCAGCAGTTTGCAAGGGGCGGGAGAAAAACTGTTTTTT | CASSLQGAGEKLFF
13 | TRBJ1-2 | NA | NA | TRBV6-5 | TGTGCCAGCAGTTACGGGGGCAGTTATGGCTACACCTTC | CASSYGGSYGYTF
13 | TRBJ1-2 | NA | few | TRBV30 | TGTGCCTGGAGTGTGGGACTAAACTATGGCTACACCTTC | CAWSVGLNYGYTF
13 | TRBJ1-2 | NA | NA | TRBV24-1 | TGTGCCACCAGTGATGAACTTAGAAGTGGCTACACCTTC | CATSDELRSGYTF
13 | TRBJ2-7 | NA | NA | TRBV6-5 | TGTGCCAGCATCCTGAATAGTGACGGGGAGCAGTACTTC | CASILNSDGEQYF
14 | TRBJ1-2 | TRBD1 | NA | TRBV9 | TGTGCCAGCAGCGTAGGGCAGGGGGCGAGCGGCTACACCTTC | CASSVGQGASGYTF
11 | TRBJ1-2 | NA | NA | TRBV19 | TGTGCCAGTAGTACCTCCTATGGCTACACCTTC | CASSTSYGYTF
13 | TRBJ2-1 | NA | once | TRBV5-4 | TGTGCCAGCAGCAACCCTAACTACAATGAGCAGTTCTTC | CASSNPNYNEQFF
15 | TRBJ1-2 | TRBD1 | few | TRBV5-5 | TGTGCCAGCAGCTCTCGGGACAGGGACGCGAATGGCTACACCTTC | CASSSRDRDANGYTF
12 | TRBJ2-7 | NA | NA | TRBV12-3/TRBV12-4 | TGTGCCAGCAGTTTGGGAGACTACGAGCAGTACTTC | CASSLGDYEQYF
12 | TRBJ1-1 | NA | NA | TRBV28 | TGTGCCAGCAGTTTAAGCAACACTGAAGCTTTCTTT | CASSLSNTEAFF
13 | TRBJ2-5 | NA | NA | TRBV30 | TGTGCCTGGAGTGTAAGGCGGGCGGAGACCCAGTACTTC | CAWSVRRAETQYF
14 | TRBJ1-1 | NA | NA | TRBV18 | TGTGCCAGCTCACCAAGCGGGGCCTCCCCTGAAGCTTTCTTT | CASSPSGASPEAFF
14 | TRBJ2-7 | NA | NA | TRBV10-1 | TGCGCCAGCAGTGAGTCCCTAGCGAGGTACGAGCAGTACTTC | CASSESLARYEQYF
14 | TRBJ2-7 | NA | NA | TRBV6-5 | TGTGCCAGCAGTTACTCGAGACAGGTCTACGAGCAGTACTTC | CASSYSRQVYEQYF
14 | TRBJ2-5 | TRBD1 | NA | TRBV7-2 | TGTGCCAGCAGCCCACGGACAGGGAGGGAGACCCAGTACTTC | CASSPRTGRETQYF